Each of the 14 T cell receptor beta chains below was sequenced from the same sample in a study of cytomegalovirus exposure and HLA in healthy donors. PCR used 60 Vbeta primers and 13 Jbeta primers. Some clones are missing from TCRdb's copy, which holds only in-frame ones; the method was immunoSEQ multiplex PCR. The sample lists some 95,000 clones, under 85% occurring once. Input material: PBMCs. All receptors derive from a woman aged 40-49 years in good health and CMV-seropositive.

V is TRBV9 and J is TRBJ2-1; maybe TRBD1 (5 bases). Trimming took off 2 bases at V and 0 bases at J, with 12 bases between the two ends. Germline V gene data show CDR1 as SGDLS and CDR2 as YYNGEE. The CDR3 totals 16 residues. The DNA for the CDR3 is TGTGCCAGCAGCGTCCCGACAGAGAGCTCCTACAATGAGCAGTTCTTC. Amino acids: CASSVPTESSYNEQFF.

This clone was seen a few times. The CDR3 DNA is TGTGCCAGCAGCGACGGGGGGGCCGCTCCCAATGAGCAGTTCTTC. It is translated as CASSDGGAAPNEQFF. The gene calls are TRBV28 and TRBJ2-1, with 8 bases that match TRBD2. There are 15 residues in the CDR3. The germline gives CDR1 MDHEN, CDR2 SYDVKM. Unmatched junction bases numbered 10, after V lost 6 bases and J lost 6 bases.

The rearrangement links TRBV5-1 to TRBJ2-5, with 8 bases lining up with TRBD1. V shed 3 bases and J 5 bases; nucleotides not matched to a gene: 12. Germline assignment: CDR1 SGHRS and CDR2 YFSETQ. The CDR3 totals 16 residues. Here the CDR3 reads CASSSTGRQGTETQYF. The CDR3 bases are TGCGCCAGCAGCTCCACGGGAAGACAGGGGACGGAGACCCAGTACTTC.

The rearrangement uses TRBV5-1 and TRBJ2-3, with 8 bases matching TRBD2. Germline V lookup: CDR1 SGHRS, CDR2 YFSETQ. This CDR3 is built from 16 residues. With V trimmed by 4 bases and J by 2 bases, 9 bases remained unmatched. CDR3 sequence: CASSPGLASNTDTQYF. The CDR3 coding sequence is TGCGCCAGCAGCCCTGGACTAGCATCTAACACAGATACGCAGTATTTT.

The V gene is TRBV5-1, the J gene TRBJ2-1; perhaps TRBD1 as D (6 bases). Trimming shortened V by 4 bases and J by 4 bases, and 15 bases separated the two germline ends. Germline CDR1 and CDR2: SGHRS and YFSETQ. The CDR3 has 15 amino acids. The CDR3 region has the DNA TGCGCCAGCAGCACCCGGGACACCACTTACAATGAGCAGTTCTTC. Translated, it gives CASSTRDTTYNEQFF.

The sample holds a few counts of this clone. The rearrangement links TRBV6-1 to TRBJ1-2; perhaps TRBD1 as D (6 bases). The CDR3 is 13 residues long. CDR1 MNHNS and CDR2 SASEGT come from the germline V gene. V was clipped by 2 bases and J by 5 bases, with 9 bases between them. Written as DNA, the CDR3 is TGTGCCAGCAGTGAATATCAGGGGTATGGCTACACCTTC. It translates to CASSEYQGYGYTF.

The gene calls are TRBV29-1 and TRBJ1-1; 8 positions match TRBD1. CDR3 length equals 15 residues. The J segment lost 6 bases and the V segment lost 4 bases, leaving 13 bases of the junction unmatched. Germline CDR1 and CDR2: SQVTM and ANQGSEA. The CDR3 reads CSVGKSDRVVPEAFF. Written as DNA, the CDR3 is TGCAGCGTTGGGAAATCGGACAGGGTGGTCCCTGAAGCTTTCTTT.

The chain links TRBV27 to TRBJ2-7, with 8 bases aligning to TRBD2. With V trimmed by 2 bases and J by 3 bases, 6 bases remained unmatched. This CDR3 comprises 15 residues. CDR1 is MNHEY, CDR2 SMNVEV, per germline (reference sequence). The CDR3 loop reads CASSLGTSVIYEQYF. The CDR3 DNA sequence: TGTGCCAGCAGTTTAGGGACTAGTGTAATCTACGAGCAGTACTTC.

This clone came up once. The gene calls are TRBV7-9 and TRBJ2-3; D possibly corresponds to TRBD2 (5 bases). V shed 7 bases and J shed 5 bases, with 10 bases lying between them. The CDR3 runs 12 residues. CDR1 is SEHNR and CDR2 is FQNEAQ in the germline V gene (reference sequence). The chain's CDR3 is CASTREGDTQYF. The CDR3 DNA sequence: TGTGCCAGCACACGGGAAGGAGATACGCAGTATTTT.

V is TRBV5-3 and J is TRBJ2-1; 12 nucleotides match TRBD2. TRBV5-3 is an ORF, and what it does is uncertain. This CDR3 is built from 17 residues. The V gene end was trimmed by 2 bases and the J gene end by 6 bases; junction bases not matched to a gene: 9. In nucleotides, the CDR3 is TGTGCCAGAAGCTTTTCTAGCGGGAGGGCCCGGATCAATGAGCAGTTCTTC. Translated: CARSFSSGRARINEQFF.

CDR3 residues: CASSPPHRGINTEAFF. CDR3 nucleotide sequence: TGTGCCAGCTCACCACCTCACAGGGGCATAAACACTGAAGCTTTCTTT. This sequence joins TRBV18 and TRBJ1-1, with TRBD1 matching 7 bases. This CDR3 contains 16 residues. Germline V gene sequence: CDR1 KGHSH, CDR2 LQKENI. After removal of 0 bases from V and 2 bases from J, the junction contained 6 bases not matched to a gene.

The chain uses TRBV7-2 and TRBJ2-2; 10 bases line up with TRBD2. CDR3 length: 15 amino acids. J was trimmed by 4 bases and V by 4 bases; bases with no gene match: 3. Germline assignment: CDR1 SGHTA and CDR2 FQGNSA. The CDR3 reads CASSWLAGVTGELFF. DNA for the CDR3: TGTGCCAGCAGCTGGCTAGCGGGAGTCACCGGGGAGCTGTTTTTT.

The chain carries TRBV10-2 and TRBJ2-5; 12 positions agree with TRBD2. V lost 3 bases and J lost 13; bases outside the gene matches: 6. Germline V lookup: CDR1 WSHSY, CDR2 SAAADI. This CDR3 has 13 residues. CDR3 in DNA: TGCGCCAGCAGTGACAGACTAGCGGGAGTTCGGTACTTC. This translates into CASSDRLAGVRYF.

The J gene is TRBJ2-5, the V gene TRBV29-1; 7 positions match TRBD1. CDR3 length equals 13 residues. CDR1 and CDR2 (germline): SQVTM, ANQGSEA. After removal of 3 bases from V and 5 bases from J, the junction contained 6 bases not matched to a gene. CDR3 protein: CSVESGTAETQYF. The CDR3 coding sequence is TGCAGCGTTGAGTCGGGGACAGCGGAGACCCAGTACTTC.